This T cell receptor beta chain was sequenced for a study of cytomegalovirus exposure and HLA in healthy donors. Study summary: One earlier analysis, a look at 150 million to 200 million T cells, found 117 million unique TCR beta sequences. General study results and limits: Cytomegalovirus-associated TCR beta chains were listed, numbering roughly 150. V- and J-gene trimming in TCR beta was tied to a missense DCLRE1C variant by an analysis performed later.

V was clipped by 0 bases and J by 2 bases, with 20 bases between them. Germline assignment: CDR1 MGHRA and CDR2 YSYEKL. The CDR3 runs 19 residues. Healthy people donating bone marrow made up the donors. 13 Jbeta primers and 60 Vbeta primers were used for the PCR. Generated by immunoSEQ multiplex PCR, the TCRdb table keeps only in-frame clones and is missing some. Of some 140,000 clones in the sample, roughly three quarters were seen once. This clone was observed a few times. The antigen is not known. The chain has TRBV4-1 and TRBJ1-3, with D maybe TRBD1 (5 bases). The sequencing input was PBMCs. The origin of this receptor is a man aged 18 to 35 in good health and CMV-seronegative. In DNA, the CDR3 is TGCGCCAGCAGCCAAGAATATGCCCCTGCAGGGTACACTGGAAACACCATATATTTT. Protein product: CASSQEYAPAGYTGNTIYF.